The rows below give T cell receptor beta chains drawn from one sample of a study of T-cell memory formation after mild COVID-19. TCRdb reprocessed the 5' RACE reads with MiXCR, giving one entry per CDR3 protein. Of about 430,000 distinct CDR3 sequences in the sample, 20% to 25% were seen once. Specimen: PBMCs or a T cell subset sorted from them (not recorded which). These receptors came from an adult woman who had mild COVID-19 (a few samples of this study predate the infection). Cell type and time point are not known. Both conserved end residues are part of each CDR3. D genes are given only for firm matches. Some rows have no size entry. The others give once, few or many, or a class for an expanded clone.

j_call: TRBJ2-7
v_call: TRBV7-6
d_call: .
clone_size: few
cdr3_nt: TGTGCCAGCAGCTTAGCGCTAGTCTCCGAGCAGTACTTC
cdr3_aa: CASSLALVSEQYF

j_call: TRBJ2-5
v_call: TRBV15
d_call: .
clone_size: few
cdr3_nt: TGTGCCACCAGCAGAGATTGGGGAGAAGAGACCCAGTACTTC
cdr3_aa: CATSRDWGEETQYF

j_call: TRBJ2-7
v_call: TRBV12-3/TRBV12-4
d_call: .
clone_size: .
cdr3_nt: TGTGCCAGCAGGTTGACAAGCTCCTACGAGCAGTACTTC
cdr3_aa: CASRLTSSYEQYF

j_call: TRBJ1-1
v_call: TRBV20-1
d_call: TRBD1
clone_size: few
cdr3_nt: TGCAGTGCTAGACAAGACTCGACAGGGATCGACACTGAAGCTTTCTTT
cdr3_aa: CSARQDSTGIDTEAFF

j_call: TRBJ2-6
v_call: TRBV12-3/TRBV12-4
d_call: .
clone_size: .
cdr3_nt: TGTGCCAGCAGTTCGAGGAGGTCTGGGGCCAACGTCCTGACTTTC
cdr3_aa: CASSSRRSGANVLTF

j_call: TRBJ1-1
v_call: TRBV12-3/TRBV12-4
d_call: .
clone_size: .
cdr3_nt: TGTGCCAGCAGTCCAAACACGGGTTTGGCTGAAGCTTTCTTT
cdr3_aa: CASSPNTGLAEAFF

j_call: TRBJ1-2
v_call: TRBV4-2
d_call: TRBD1
clone_size: few
cdr3_nt: TGTGCCAGCAGCCAGGCCAAGGGACAGTCCTATGGCTACACCTTC
cdr3_aa: CASSQAKGQSYGYTF

j_call: TRBJ2-7
v_call: TRBV20-1
d_call: TRBD1
clone_size: few
cdr3_nt: TGCAGTGCCAACCCCCTACAGGGGTTTTCATCCTACGAGCAGTACTTC
cdr3_aa: CSANPLQGFSSYEQYF

j_call: TRBJ1-2
v_call: TRBV5-1
d_call: TRBD1
clone_size: few
cdr3_nt: TGCGCCAGCAGCTTGGGACAGGGTGTCAGTGGCTACACCTTC
cdr3_aa: CASSLGQGVSGYTF

j_call: TRBJ2-7
v_call: TRBV7-9
d_call: TRBD2
clone_size: .
cdr3_nt: TGTGCCAGCATCCCCGGACTAGCGGGAGTGTACGAGCAGTACTTC
cdr3_aa: CASIPGLAGVYEQYF

j_call: TRBJ1-2
v_call: TRBV7-9
d_call: .
clone_size: few
cdr3_nt: TGTGCCAGCAGCCTCGGAGAGGGTGATGGCTACACCTTC
cdr3_aa: CASSLGEGDGYTF

j_call: TRBJ2-5
v_call: TRBV29-1
d_call: TRBD1
clone_size: .
cdr3_nt: TGCAGCGTTGAACAGGGGGCGAGGGGGGAGACCCAGTACTTC
cdr3_aa: CSVEQGARGETQYF

j_call: TRBJ2-3
v_call: TRBV4-2
d_call: .
clone_size: .
cdr3_nt: TGTGCCAGCAGCCAATCCCCCGCGGGGTTGGTAGCAGATACGCAGTATTTT
cdr3_aa: CASSQSPAGLVADTQYF

j_call: TRBJ1-4
v_call: TRBV4-1
d_call: .
clone_size: .
cdr3_nt: TGCGCCAGCAGAGTGGGGGATAATGACGTTAAAAGACTGTTTTTT
cdr3_aa: CASRVGDNDVKRLFF

j_call: TRBJ2-4
v_call: TRBV28
d_call: TRBD1
clone_size: .
cdr3_nt: TGTGCCAGCAGGCCCGGGACAGGCCCGCGAAACATTCAGTACTTC
cdr3_aa: CASRPGTGPRNIQYF

j_call: TRBJ1-5
v_call: TRBV20-1
d_call: TRBD1
clone_size: few
cdr3_nt: TGCAGTGCAAGCGGACAGGGGGCCCTATCAAATCAGCCCCAGCATTTT
cdr3_aa: CSASGQGALSNQPQHF

j_call: TRBJ2-5
v_call: TRBV29-1
d_call: TRBD2
clone_size: .
cdr3_nt: TGCAGCGTTGACGGGGGGGTACAAGAGACCCAGTACTTC
cdr3_aa: CSVDGGVQETQYF

j_call: TRBJ2-6
v_call: TRBV4-1
d_call: TRBD1
clone_size: .
cdr3_nt: TGCGCCAGCAGCATCGGGACAGGGCGCTCTGGGGCCAACGTCCTGACTTTC
cdr3_aa: CASSIGTGRSGANVLTF

j_call: TRBJ2-1
v_call: TRBV5-6
d_call: .
clone_size: .
cdr3_nt: TGTGCCAGCAGCTTGGCCGGGCGAGCGGATAGTTACAATGAGCAGTTCTTC
cdr3_aa: CASSLAGRADSYNEQFF

j_call: TRBJ2-7
v_call: TRBV20-1
d_call: .
clone_size: .
cdr3_nt: TGCAGTGCTAGACGTCCAGCGAACCTCTACGAGCAGTACTTC
cdr3_aa: CSARRPANLYEQYF

j_call: TRBJ2-1
v_call: TRBV5-1
d_call: TRBD2
clone_size: few
cdr3_nt: TGCGCCAGCAGCACGGGACTAGCGGGAGGGGGTGAGCAGTTCTTC
cdr3_aa: CASSTGLAGGGEQFF

j_call: TRBJ2-3
v_call: TRBV12-3/TRBV12-4
d_call: TRBD1
clone_size: few
cdr3_nt: TGTGCCAGCAGTTTCGACAGGGATTTAGGAGATACGCAGTATTTT
cdr3_aa: CASSFDRDLGDTQYF

j_call: TRBJ2-7
v_call: TRBV20-1
d_call: .
clone_size: many
cdr3_nt: TGCAGTGCTAAGGGCGGTCCCCAGGTTTACGAGCAGTACTTC
cdr3_aa: CSAKGGPQVYEQYF

j_call: TRBJ2-7
v_call: TRBV20-1
d_call: TRBD2
clone_size: .
cdr3_nt: TGCAGTGCTAACAACCTCCGAAGCGGGAGGTCTTACGAGCAGTACTTC
cdr3_aa: CSANNLRSGRSYEQYF

j_call: TRBJ2-7
v_call: TRBV24-1
d_call: .
clone_size: few
cdr3_nt: TGTGCCACCAGTGACGGGACCTACGAGCAGTACTTC
cdr3_aa: CATSDGTYEQYF

j_call: TRBJ2-1
v_call: TRBV5-1
d_call: .
clone_size: few
cdr3_nt: TGCGCCAGCAAATGGCGAGGGTTGTCCTACAATGAGCAGTTCTTC
cdr3_aa: CASKWRGLSYNEQFF

j_call: TRBJ2-7
v_call: TRBV11-2
d_call: .
clone_size: few
cdr3_nt: TGTGCCAGCAGCTTAGTTGGAGAAGGTTGGGGATCCTCCTACGAGCAGTACTTC
cdr3_aa: CASSLVGEGWGSSYEQYF

j_call: TRBJ2-7
v_call: TRBV12-3/TRBV12-4
d_call: .
clone_size: few
cdr3_nt: TGTGCCAGCAGGCTAACCTACCTCAGGGTGGGTGAGCAGTACTTC
cdr3_aa: CASRLTYLRVGEQYF

j_call: TRBJ2-2
v_call: TRBV2
d_call: TRBD2
clone_size: .
cdr3_nt: TGTGCCAGCAGTGACCCTAGCGGGGGGATGTCCCGTCGACGCACCGGGGAGCTGTTTTTT
cdr3_aa: CASSDPSGGMSRRRTGELFF

j_call: TRBJ2-2
v_call: TRBV4-3
d_call: .
clone_size: .
cdr3_nt: TGCGCCAGCAGCCAAGATCTAGGGGGGACAGTGAACACCGGGGAGCTGTTTTTT
cdr3_aa: CASSQDLGGTVNTGELFF

j_call: TRBJ2-7
v_call: TRBV29-1
d_call: .
clone_size: few
cdr3_nt: TGCAGCGTTGCCCACAGGGCTAGCGAGCAGTACTTC
cdr3_aa: CSVAHRASEQYF

j_call: TRBJ2-7
v_call: TRBV27
d_call: .
clone_size: .
cdr3_nt: TGTGCCAGCAGTTCAGGGACCCGCGAGCAGTACTTC
cdr3_aa: CASSSGTREQYF

j_call: TRBJ2-5
v_call: TRBV4-2
d_call: .
clone_size: .
cdr3_nt: TGTGCCAGCAGCCCCTCCCTAGCGAGCCAAGAGACCCAGTACTTC
cdr3_aa: CASSPSLASQETQYF

j_call: TRBJ2-3
v_call: TRBV5-1
d_call: .
clone_size: few
cdr3_nt: TGCGCCAGCAGCTTTACCGGTGGACTTACCACAGATACGCAGTATTTT
cdr3_aa: CASSFTGGLTTDTQYF

j_call: TRBJ2-2
v_call: TRBV27
d_call: TRBD1
clone_size: .
cdr3_nt: TGTGCCAGCAGTACTACGGACAGGCTGCGTGGGCTACGCACCGGGGAGCTGTTTTTT
cdr3_aa: CASSTTDRLRGLRTGELFF

j_call: TRBJ2-6
v_call: TRBV4-2
d_call: .
clone_size: few
cdr3_nt: TGTGCCAGCAGCCAACCGACCCTCCGCGGCAGGGGCCGATTTGGGGCCAACGTCCTGACTTTC
cdr3_aa: CASSQPTLRGRGRFGANVLTF

j_call: TRBJ1-5
v_call: TRBV15
d_call: TRBD1
clone_size: .
cdr3_nt: TGTGCCACCAGCAGAACCCGGGACAGGGACAATCAGCCCCAGCATTTT
cdr3_aa: CATSRTRDRDNQPQHF

j_call: TRBJ1-1
v_call: TRBV2
d_call: TRBD1
clone_size: few
cdr3_nt: TGTGCCAGCAGTGAAGGACCGGGACAGAGCACTGAAGCTTTCTTT
cdr3_aa: CASSEGPGQSTEAFF

j_call: TRBJ2-1
v_call: TRBV12-3/TRBV12-4
d_call: .
clone_size: .
cdr3_nt: TGTGCCAGCAGTTGGACCCCTACTGATGAGCAGTTCTTC
cdr3_aa: CASSWTPTDEQFF

j_call: TRBJ1-1
v_call: TRBV7-9
d_call: TRBD1
clone_size: .
cdr3_nt: TGTGCCAGCAGCCGCGGGACAGGGGGCGAGTTGGACACTGAAGCTTTCTTT
cdr3_aa: CASSRGTGGELDTEAFF

j_call: TRBJ2-7
v_call: TRBV29-1
d_call: .
clone_size: .
cdr3_nt: TGCAGCGTTGAAGCCAGGGTAGGAGAGCAGTACTTC
cdr3_aa: CSVEARVGEQYF

j_call: TRBJ1-6
v_call: TRBV12-3/TRBV12-4
d_call: .
clone_size: few
cdr3_nt: TGTGCCAGCACCGAGGGATCCTATAATTCACCCCTCCACTTT
cdr3_aa: CASTEGSYNSPLHF

j_call: TRBJ1-4
v_call: TRBV2
d_call: .
clone_size: few
cdr3_nt: TGTGCCAGCAGCTTAAGGGGGATTGAAAAACTGTTTTTT
cdr3_aa: CASSLRGIEKLFF

j_call: TRBJ2-5
v_call: TRBV7-2
d_call: .
clone_size: many
cdr3_nt: TGTGCCAGCAGCCCGGGGACCCGCAAAGAGACCCAGTACTTC
cdr3_aa: CASSPGTRKETQYF

j_call: TRBJ2-3
v_call: TRBV7-9
d_call: TRBD2
clone_size: few
cdr3_nt: TGTGCCACCAGCCGTGGACGGGGGGGACTCACAGATACGCAGTATTTT
cdr3_aa: CATSRGRGGLTDTQYF

j_call: TRBJ2-3
v_call: TRBV7-3
d_call: TRBD2
clone_size: .
cdr3_nt: TGTGCCAGCAGCCGGGACTACATTCGCACAGATACGCAGTATTTT
cdr3_aa: CASSRDYIRTDTQYF

j_call: TRBJ1-4
v_call: TRBV7-6
d_call: .
clone_size: .
cdr3_nt: TGTGCCAGCAGCCGAGGCCCCGGAGGTGAAAAACTGTTTTTT
cdr3_aa: CASSRGPGGEKLFF

j_call: TRBJ2-5
v_call: TRBV5-1
d_call: TRBD1
clone_size: few
cdr3_nt: TGCGCCAGCAGCGGGGGACAGTCCCACTCGGGGACCCAGTACTTC
cdr3_aa: CASSGGQSHSGTQYF

j_call: TRBJ2-1
v_call: TRBV7-2
d_call: .
clone_size: .
cdr3_nt: TGTGCCAGCAGCTTAGACCAGTACAATGAGCAGTTCTTC
cdr3_aa: CASSLDQYNEQFF

j_call: TRBJ2-1
v_call: TRBV15
d_call: TRBD2
clone_size: few
cdr3_nt: TGTGCCACCAGCGACGTAGCGGGAGGGCCCGTGGTCGATGAGCAGTTCTTC
cdr3_aa: CATSDVAGGPVVDEQFF

j_call: TRBJ1-4
v_call: TRBV12-3/TRBV12-4
d_call: .
clone_size: .
cdr3_nt: TGTGCCAGCAGTTGGGCTAATGAAAAACTGTTTTTT
cdr3_aa: CASSWANEKLFF

j_call: TRBJ2-3
v_call: TRBV5-1
d_call: TRBD2
clone_size: .
cdr3_nt: TGCGCCAGCAGCCAGGGACTAGCGGCTAGCACAGATACGCAGTATTTT
cdr3_aa: CASSQGLAASTDTQYF

j_call: TRBJ2-2
v_call: TRBV9
d_call: .
clone_size: .
cdr3_nt: TGTGCCAGCAGCCTACTAGAATTAACCGGGGAGCTGTTTTTT
cdr3_aa: CASSLLELTGELFF

j_call: TRBJ2-5
v_call: TRBV7-9
d_call: TRBD2
clone_size: .
cdr3_nt: TGTGCCAGCAGCTACTCCCCTAGCGGGACCCAAGAGACCCAGTACTTC
cdr3_aa: CASSYSPSGTQETQYF

j_call: TRBJ1-1
v_call: TRBV6-2/TRBV6-3
d_call: .
clone_size: .
cdr3_nt: TGTGCCAGCAGGCGCGATCTTAGTGTGGTGTCCACTGAAGCTTTCTTT
cdr3_aa: CASRRDLSVVSTEAFF

j_call: TRBJ1-2
v_call: TRBV5-6
d_call: TRBD1
clone_size: few
cdr3_nt: TGTGCCAGCAGCTGGGACAGGGGGCTGGCTAACTATGGCTACACCTTC
cdr3_aa: CASSWDRGLANYGYTF

j_call: TRBJ1-3
v_call: TRBV12-3/TRBV12-4
d_call: .
clone_size: .
cdr3_nt: TGTGCCAGCAGTTTGCTACCGGACTCTGGAAACACCATATATTTT
cdr3_aa: CASSLLPDSGNTIYF